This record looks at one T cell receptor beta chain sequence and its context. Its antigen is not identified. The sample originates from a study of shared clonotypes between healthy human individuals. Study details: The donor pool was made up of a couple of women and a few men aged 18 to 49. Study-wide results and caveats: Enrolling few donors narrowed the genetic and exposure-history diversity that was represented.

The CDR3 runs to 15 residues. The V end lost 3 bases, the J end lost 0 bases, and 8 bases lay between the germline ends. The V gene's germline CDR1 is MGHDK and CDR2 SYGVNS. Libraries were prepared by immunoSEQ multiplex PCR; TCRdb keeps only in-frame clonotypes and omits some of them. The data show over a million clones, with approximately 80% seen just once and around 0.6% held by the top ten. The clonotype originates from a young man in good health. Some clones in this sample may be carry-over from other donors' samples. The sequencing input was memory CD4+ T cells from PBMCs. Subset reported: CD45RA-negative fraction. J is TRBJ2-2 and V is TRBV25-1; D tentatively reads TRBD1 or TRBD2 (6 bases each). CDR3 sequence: CASSDRGANTGELFF. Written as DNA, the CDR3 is TGTGCCAGCAGTGATAGGGGGGCGAACACCGGGGAGCTGTTTTTT.